The 13 T cell receptor beta chains listed next were all sequenced from one sample in a study of T-cell reconstitution after alpha-beta-depleted transplantation in children. This sample's TCRbeta library carried unique molecular identifier barcodes. TCRdb re-called the PCR reads through MiXCR, storing one row per CDR3 protein. The sample consists of 330,000 or so distinct CDR3 sequences, about 9.5% of them appearing once. Sequencing used PBMCs, obtained before TCRalphabeta/CD19-depleted stem cell transplant. These receptors came from a boy younger than two with acute myeloid leukemia, due to receive a stem cell transplant.

This clonotype was counted a single time. V usage is TRBV12-3 or TRBV12-4 and J usage is TRBJ2-2; the match to TRBD1 covers 8 bases. The CDR3 is 18 amino acids. Trimming at V came to 11 bases and at J to 4 bases, leaving 21 bases not matched to a gene. In DNA form, the CDR3 reads TGTGCCTGCTGTTTAGCGTGGACAGGGAGAGGTAGCACCGGGGAGCTGTTTTTT. Residues: CACCLAWTGRGSTGELFF.

This clonotype was counted at least ten times. The gene calls are TRBV6-1 and TRBJ2-6; 8 bases are shared with TRBD1. Germline assignment: CDR1 MNHNS and CDR2 SASEGT. Trimming at V came to 5 bases and at J to 3 bases, leaving 6 bases not matched to a gene. There are 16 residues in the CDR3. The chain's CDR3 is CASSPAGGFGANVLTF. Written as DNA, the CDR3 is TGTGCCAGCAGTCCCGCAGGGGGCTTTGGGGCCAACGTCCTGACTTTC.

This clonotype was recorded many times. V and J are TRBV9 and TRBJ2-7; TRBD2 aligns across 9 bases. Germline trimming cut 2 bases from V and 7 bases from J; bases unmatched to any gene: 13. There are 16 residues in the CDR3. From germline, CDR1 is SGDLS and CDR2 YYNGEE. In nucleotides, the CDR3 is TGTGCCAGCAGCGTCGGAGCGGGGGGCTGGCGACGGGAGCAGTACTTC. This sequence encodes CASSVGAGGWRREQYF.

This clonotype appeared many times. The chain links TRBV6-5 to TRBJ1-6, with a weak D call TRBD1 (6 bases). Looked up from germline, CDR1 is MNHEY and CDR2 is SVGAGI. V dropped 2 bases and J dropped 8 bases, with 16 bases sitting between them. CDR3 length: 16 amino acids. The CDR3 protein is CASSYPSQGGYSPLHF. The CDR3 bases are TGTGCCAGCAGTTACCCCTCACAGGGAGGATATTCACCCCTCCACTTT.

This clonotype is classed as medium-sized. The chain recombines TRBV28 with TRBJ2-1, with 8 bases that match TRBD2. V gave up 7 bases and J gave up 7 bases; unmatched junction bases: 0. Germline loops: CDR1 MDHEN, CDR2 SYDVKM. The CDR3 spans 11 residues. Here the CDR3 DNA reads TGTGCCAGCACTAGCGGGAATGAGCAGTTCTTC. It codes for CASTSGNEQFF.

The chain is built from TRBV4-1 and TRBJ1-1, with TRBD1 identical over 11 bases. CDR1 MGHRA and CDR2 YSYEKL come from the germline V gene. Trimming at V came to 4 bases and at J to 0 bases, leaving 7 bases not matched to a gene. The length of the CDR3 is 17 residues. The CDR3 DNA reads TGCGCCAGCAGCCGACCGGGGACAGGGGGTCTGAACACTGAAGCTTTCTTT. Protein: CASSRPGTGGLNTEAFF.

This clonotype was observed a handful of times. V gene TRBV27 combines with J gene TRBJ1-2, with a possible D match to TRBD1 (6 bases). This CDR3 is built from 14 residues. Germline loops: CDR1 MNHEY, CDR2 SMNVEV (reference sequence). V dropped 3 bases and J dropped 0 bases, with 8 bases sitting between them. The DNA for the CDR3 is TGTGCCAGCAGTTTTAGGGGGACTAACTATGGCTACACCTTC. This gives the protein CASSFRGTNYGYTF.

This clonotype was seen a handful of times. The chain has TRBV3-1 and TRBJ2-7; TRBD2 aligns across 9 bases. Germline loops: CDR1 LGHDT, CDR2 YNNKEL (reference sequence). V was pared by 4 bases and J by 2 bases, with 6 bases of the junction left unmatched. This CDR3 comprises 15 residues. The CDR3 DNA reads TGTGCCAGCAGCCCCGCTAGCGGGGCCACCTACGAGCAGTACTTC. Translated, it gives CASSPASGATYEQYF.

This clonotype was seen at least ten times. This sequence joins TRBV7-2 and TRBJ2-7; perhaps TRBD1 as D (6 bases). This CDR3 is built from 15 residues. V was cut by 5 bases and J by 0 bases, with 14 bases left in between. Germline-derived CDR1 and CDR2 are SGHTA and FQGNSA. CDR3 sequence (DNA): TGTGCCAGCAGCCTTAGGGTGGGGGCCTCCTACGAGCAGTACTTC. Protein sequence: CASSLRVGASYEQYF.

This clonotype came up a few times. The chain combines TRBV24-1 with TRBJ2-2, with D uncertain. The V gene's germline CDR1 is KGHDR and CDR2 SFDVKD. V shed 0 bases and J shed 6 bases, with 7 bases lying between them. The CDR3 is 14 amino acids. CDR3 amino acids: CATSDLRKPGELFF. DNA for the CDR3: TGTGCCACCAGTGATTTGCGCAAGCCCGGGGAGCTGTTTTTT.

The J gene is TRBJ2-2, the V gene TRBV11-2; 8 bases agree with TRBD2. Germline loops: CDR1 SGHAT, CDR2 FQNNGV. This CDR3 is 15 amino acids long. The V gene end was trimmed by 5 bases and the J gene end by 6 bases; junction bases not matched to a gene: 8. CDR3 region: CASSAYLTSAGELFF. CDR3 DNA sequence: TGTGCCAGCAGCGCTTACCTGACTAGCGCCGGGGAGCTGTTTTTT.

This clonotype was observed at least ten times. The chain couples TRBV7-6 to TRBJ2-2; TRBD1 aligns across 8 bases. Germline CDR1 SGHVS, CDR2 FNYEAQ. V lost 3 bases and J lost 4; bases outside the gene matches: 1. CDR3 length: 14 amino acids. The CDR3 coding sequence is TGTGCCAGCAGCTTTACAGGGGGCACCGGGGAGCTGTTTTTT. Its translation is CASSFTGGTGELFF.

This clonotype was seen a few times. The CDR3 nucleotides read TGTGCCAGCAGTTTAATCGACAGGGGTGATTCACCCCTCCACTTT. Translating it yields CASSLIDRGDSPLHF. The chain joins TRBV28 to TRBJ1-6; TRBD1 agrees at 8 bases. Trimming cost V 2 bases and J 8 bases; bases outside gene matches: 5. Germline values: CDR1 MDHEN, CDR2 SYDVKM. The CDR3 covers 15 residues.